Listed here are 15 T cell receptor beta chains from one sample, sequenced in a study of CD4 and CD8 cells across lung adenocarcinoma regions. TCRdb called the PCR reads again in MiXCR, with one record for every CDR3 protein. The sample shows about 25,000 distinct CDR3 sequences, 50% to 55% of them seen only once. The source material was CD8+ T cells from the center of a lung tumor. These receptors all come from a male donor with lung adenocarcinoma. The CD4 and CD8 labels of this study may be unreliable.

This clonotype is categorized as medium-sized (0.01 to 0.1%). The chain uses TRBV27 and TRBJ2-1; D unclear. V lost 5 bases to trimming and J lost 12 bases, with 17 bases between them. Per germline, CDR1 MNHEY and CDR2 SMNVEV (reference sequence). The CDR3 contains 13 residues. The CDR3 sequence: CASSPPSRIGQFF. In DNA, the CDR3 is TGTGCCAGCAGTCCCCCCTCTAGAATCGGGCAGTTCTTC.

The V call is TRBV6-5, the J call TRBJ2-1; no definite D call. In germline, CDR1 is MNHEY, CDR2 SVGAGI. The CDR3 contains 14 residues. V shed 4 bases and J shed 7 bases, with 14 bases lying between them. CDR3: CASSFPKKNNEQFF. The CDR3 bases are TGTGCCAGCAGTTTTCCAAAAAAAAATAATGAGCAGTTCTTC.

This clonotype was seen a handful of times. V and J are TRBV20-1 and TRBJ1-1, with TRBD1 as a possible D gene (6 bases). Germline V gives CDR1 DFQATT, CDR2 SNEGSKA (reference sequence). The CDR3 consists of 13 residues. With 4 bases removed from V and 0 bases from J, the gap between germline ends came to 9 bases. The CDR3 region has the DNA TGCAGTGCTAAACAGGGTTTGAACACTGAAGCTTTCTTT. This sequence encodes CSAKQGLNTEAFF.

There are many counts of this clonotype. V is TRBV5-3 and J is TRBJ2-1; the match to TRBD2 covers 11 bases. TRBV5-3 is flagged as an ORF with uncertain function. The CDR3 contains 15 residues. Unmatched junction bases numbered 5, after V lost 5 bases and J lost 4 bases. CDR3 coding DNA: TGTGCCAGAAGTTCCGGGACTAGCGGTTACAATGAGCAGTTCTTC. It yields the protein CARSSGTSGYNEQFF.

This chain joins TRBV4-1 and TRBJ2-3; D call uncertain. Germline V gene data show CDR1 as MGHRA and CDR2 as YSYEKL. The CDR3 length is 16 residues. Trimming removed 1 base from V and 0 bases from J, with 11 bases in between. The CDR3 sequence: CASSQASRTSTDTQYF. CDR3 DNA sequence: TGCGCCAGCAGCCAAGCAAGCAGAACTAGCACAGATACGCAGTATTTT.

This chain joins TRBV6-1 and TRBJ1-2; the D is unclear. CDR1 and CDR2 (germline): MNHNS, SASEGT. The CDR3 is 15 residues long. With 1 base removed from V and 3 bases from J, the gap between germline ends came to 12 bases. The CDR3 DNA sequence: TGTGCCAGCAGTGAAGTTTATGCACCCGACTATGGCTACACCTTC. Translation gives CASSEVYAPDYGYTF.

This clonotype showed up many times. The V call is TRBV10-3, the J call TRBJ2-2; D may correspond to TRBD1 or TRBD2 (6 bases each). This CDR3 is built from 13 residues. Trimming removed 7 bases at V and 5 bases at J, with 11 bases between. Germline V gene data show CDR1 as ENHRY and CDR2 as SYGVKD. The CDR3 DNA reads as TGTGCCATCAATGGGGGGCGGACCGGGGAGCTGTTTTTT. Its translation is CAINGGRTGELFF.

This clonotype was recorded many times. The V call is TRBV9, the J call TRBJ1-1, with D maybe TRBD1 (6 bases). The CDR3 spans 13 residues. Germline CDR1 and CDR2: SGDLS and YYNGEE. Trimming left V 1 base short and J 4 bases short, with 8 bases between. The CDR3 coding sequence is TGTGCCAGCAGCGTATTGGACAGCACTGAAGCTTTCTTT. Translation gives CASSVLDSTEAFF.

The chain carries TRBV10-1 and TRBJ2-3, with 8 bases fitting TRBD2. Germline V gene data show CDR1 as WNHNN and CDR2 as SYGVQD (reference sequence). V shed 4 bases and J 2 bases; nucleotides not matched to a gene: 2. This CDR3 contains 14 residues. The DNA for the CDR3 is TGCGCCAGCAGTGTGGGACTAGACACAGATACGCAGTATTTT. It specifies CASSVGLDTDTQYF.

There are a few counts of this clonotype. The rearrangement joins TRBV11-2 to TRBJ2-3; possible D gene TRBD1, 6 bases. The CDR3 length is 15 residues. V lost 4 bases and J 1 base, leaving 12 bases between the germline ends. Germline V lookup: CDR1 SGHAT, CDR2 FQNNGV. CDR3 protein: CASSYLDSRTDTQYF. The CDR3, as DNA: TGTGCCAGCAGCTACCTGGACAGTCGCACAGATACGCAGTATTTT.

With regard to this clonotype: An end of the junction does not agree with germline; a read error may underlie this. The chain employs TRBV7-2 and TRBJ2-1; D unclear. Germline V CDR1 and CDR2: SGHTA, FQGNSA. The CDR3 consists of 12 residues. CDR3 sequence reads: CASRRLVETQYF. CDR3 bases: TGTGCCAGCAGGCGACTCGTAGAGACCCAGTATTTC.

The chain couples TRBV10-3 to TRBJ2-3; tentative D call: TRBD1 (5 bases). The germline V gene has CDR1 ENHRY and CDR2 SYGVKD. This CDR3 comprises 14 residues. Here the CDR3 DNA reads TGTGCGGGGCGTGTGGGCGATGGCGCCTTGACGCAGTATTTT. This sequence encodes CAGRVGDGALTQYF.

V is TRBV10-2 and J is TRBJ2-1; D perhaps matches TRBD2 (5 bases). CDR3 length equals 13 residues. V gave up 5 bases and J gave up 8 bases, with 13 bases separating them. Germline lookup yields CDR1 WSHSY and CDR2 SAAADI. The CDR3 spells CASSPLWGDEQFF. In DNA, the CDR3 is TGCGCCAGCAGTCCCCTATGGGGAGATGAGCAGTTCTTC.

This clonotype was picked up one time. At one end the junction does not follow the germline gene, possibly because of a read error. The chain uses TRBV10-1 and TRBJ2-3; tentatively, D is TRBD2 (6 bases). This CDR3 comprises 14 residues. Germline CDR1 is WNHNN and CDR2 is SYGVQD (reference sequence). The CDR3 nucleotides are TGCGCCAGCAGGGGGGGACGAGCCAAAGATATGCAGTATTTC. The encoded protein is CASRGGRAKDMQYF.

This clonotype was observed many times. V and J are TRBV6-1 and TRBJ1-5; TRBD1 matches 9 bases. With V trimmed by 6 bases and J by 1 base, 1 base remained unmatched. The CDR3 extends over 14 amino acids. The V gene's germline CDR1 is MNHNS and CDR2 SASEGT. The CDR3 bases are TGTGCCAGCAGGGACAGGGGAAGCAATCAGCCCCAGCATTTT. Residues: CASRDRGSNQPQHF.